The rows below give T cell receptor beta chains drawn from one sample of a study of immune evolution from preneoplasia to lung adenocarcinoma. Libraries were prepared by immunoSEQ multiplex PCR; TCRdb keeps only in-frame clonotypes and omits some of them. Among 7,600 or so clones listed, 75% to 80% were seen once. Material for sequencing was FFPE adjacent normal lung tissue. These receptor sequences come from a person between 60 and 80 years old with lung adenocarcinoma. Both conserved end residues are part of each CDR3. Fields, in order: V gene, J gene, clone size, D gene, CDR3 DNA, CDR3 protein. D genes are given only for firm matches. Expanded clones get a size class; other rows say once, few or many, or leave the size out.

TRBV7-3	TRBJ2-1	NA	NA	TGTGCCAGCAGCTTCGGACCCCCCCCCAATGAGCAGTTCTTC	CASSFGPPPNEQFF
TRBV28	TRBJ2-7	NA	NA	TGTGCCAGCAGTTCCCCTATTTTGGGCTCCTACGAGCAGTACTTC	CASSSPILGSYEQYF
TRBV9	TRBJ1-1	once	NA	TGTGCCAGCAGCCGTCTTAATGGGAACACTGAAGCTTTCTTT	CASSRLNGNTEAFF
TRBV6-1	TRBJ2-5	large	NA	TGTGCCACCCATCCAGGGGCGGGCGAGACCCAGTACTTC	CATHPGAGETQYF
TRBV7-9	TRBJ2-1	NA	TRBD2	TGTGCCAGCAGCTTAGGCCCCGGGACTAGCAGATACAATGAGCAGTTCTTC	CASSLGPGTSRYNEQFF
TRBV30	TRBJ2-1	NA	TRBD2	TGTGCCTGGAGGGCGGGGGGGTTGTTCTTC	CAWRAGGLFF
TRBV7-3	TRBJ1-1	NA	NA	TGTGCCAGCAGCTTATTTGAGGCAGGTCCCCGGAACACTGAAGCTTTCTTT	CASSLFEAGPRNTEAFF
TRBV27	TRBJ2-3	NA	TRBD2	TGTGCCAGCAGTCCACTAGCGGGGGGTAGTGCAGATACGCAGTATTTT	CASSPLAGGSADTQYF
TRBV19	TRBJ1-1	few	TRBD1	TGTGCCAGTAATGACAGGGCTAATGAAGCTTTCTTT	CASNDRANEAFF
TRBV7-9	TRBJ2-4	NA	NA	TGTGCCAGCAGCTTAGGCCTCCCCAGTAACATTCAGTACTTC	CASSLGLPSNIQYF
TRBV6-5	TRBJ1-1	NA	NA	TGTGCCAGCAGTTACTACGCCTTGAACACTGAAGCTTTCTTT	CASSYYALNTEAFF
TRBV7-9	TRBJ2-3	once	NA	TGTGCCAGCACCAAAGACCCCCCAGATACGCAGTATTTT	CASTKDPPDTQYF
TRBV7-8	TRBJ1-3	NA	TRBD1	TGTGCCAGCAGCTTAAGGACAGGGGGTTACTCTGGAAACACCATATATTTT	CASSLRTGGYSGNTIYF
TRBV4-2	TRBJ1-2	NA	TRBD1	TGTGCCAGCAGCCCCAAGAGGACAGGGGGCGCGAAAGACTATGGCTACACCTTC	CASSPKRTGGAKDYGYTF
TRBV5-1	TRBJ2-3	NA	TRBD2	TGCGCCAGCAGCTTGGACGGCGGGAGTGGGTCAGATACGCAGTATTTT	CASSLDGGSGSDTQYF
TRBV30	TRBJ2-5	NA	NA	TGTGCCTGGAGTTCTCAGGATCCGTCGGAGACCCAGTACTTC	CAWSSQDPSETQYF
TRBV19	TRBJ1-2	NA	TRBD1	TGTGCCAGCGAGAGCCGGGACAGGGGGCGAGTTAGTGTTGGCTACACCTTC	CASESRDRGRVSVGYTF
TRBV10-1	TRBJ2-7	NA	NA	TGCGCCAGCAGTGAGTCAGTAAGCGGTATCCAGTACTTC	CASSESVSGIQYF
TRBV7-6	TRBJ2-1	NA	TRBD1	TGTGCCAGCAGCTTGGCACCGGGACAGGACGTCAGAAGTGAGCAGTTCTTC	CASSLAPGQDVRSEQFF
TRBV19	TRBJ1-1	NA	TRBD1	TGTGCCAGTAGAATCCCAGGGGGATCCACTGAAGCTTTCTTT	CASRIPGGSTEAFF
TRBV5-6	TRBJ1-2	NA	NA	TGTGCCAGCAGCTTGGACGCAGGTTATGGCTACACCTTC	CASSLDAGYGYTF
TRBV2	TRBJ2-3	NA	TRBD2	TGTGCCAGCAGACTAGCGGAGAGCACAGATACGCAGTATTTT	CASRLAESTDTQYF
TRBV7-9	TRBJ2-1	NA	NA	TGTGCCAGCAGCCTCGGGAGAAGGTCATGGGATGAGCAGTTCTTC	CASSLGRRSWDEQFF
TRBV28	TRBJ2-5	NA	TRBD1	TGTGCCAGCACCTTAGGGAATACAGGGGTCCAAGAGACCCAGTACTTC	CASTLGNTGVQETQYF
TRBV30	TRBJ1-5	NA	NA	TGTGCCTGGAGTGTCGGCTTTAATCAGCCCCAGCATTTT	CAWSVGFNQPQHF
TRBV6-1	TRBJ1-3	once	TRBD1	TGTGCCAGCAGTGAATTTTGGGGACAGGGGCGATCTGGAAACACCATATATTTT	CASSEFWGQGRSGNTIYF
TRBV5-5	TRBJ2-1	NA	NA	TGTGCCAGCAGCTTGGGGGACACGATAAGCTACAATGAGCAGTTCTTC	CASSLGDTISYNEQFF
TRBV7-9	TRBJ1-1	few	NA	TGTGCCAGCAGCCCAGGACGGGGCGCCGGCACTGAAGCTTTCTTT	CASSPGRGAGTEAFF
TRBV2	TRBJ2-6	few	NA	TGTGCCAGCACCTCTCAAGGGGCTGGTGTCGGGGCCAACGTCCTGACTTTC	CASTSQGAGVGANVLTF
TRBV30	TRBJ2-7	NA	NA	TGTGCCTGGAGTCGAAGGGGTTCTTACGAGCAGTACTTC	CAWSRRGSYEQYF
TRBV4-1	TRBJ2-1	once	NA	TGCGCCAGCAGCCCCTTCTCTGGGGAAAGCTCCTACAATGAGCAGTTCTTC	CASSPFSGESSYNEQFF
TRBV13	TRBJ1-2	NA	TRBD1	TGTGCCAGCAGCTCAAGGACAGGGACCGGTGGCGGTGGCTACACCTTC	CASSSRTGTGGGGYTF
TRBV9	TRBJ1-1	NA	NA	TGTGCCAGCAGCGTAGCTGGGCTCACTGAAGCTTTCTTT	CASSVAGLTEAFF
TRBV28	TRBJ2-3	few	TRBD2	TGTGCCAGCAGCGGGGGGACTATAAGCACAGATACGCAGTATTTT	CASSGGTISTDTQYF
TRBV4-1	TRBJ2-1	NA	NA	TGCGCCAGCAGCCCTACGGACAGACCGTCCTACAATGAGCAGTTCTTC	CASSPTDRPSYNEQFF
TRBV30	TRBJ1-3	NA	NA	TGTGCCTGGAGCGGGGGGGTTGTGACTGGAAACACCATATATTTT	CAWSGGVVTGNTIYF
TRBV7-8	TRBJ1-6	NA	TRBD1	TGTGCCAGCAGCTTAGGGTCGGGACAGGGGTCACCCCTCCACTTT	CASSLGSGQGSPLHF